This T cell receptor (beta chain) is drawn from a study of blood T cell repertoires in COVID-19. Whole-study context: Samples taken during acute and convalescent COVID-19 were collected in the United States, Italy and Spain. From T cells, B-cell-depleted T cells, or PBMCs came the material, which was cDNA or gDNA.

From germline, CDR1 is SGHRS and CDR2 YFSETQ. The junction had 7 bases not matched to a gene; V was cut back by 2 bases and J by 8 bases. CDR3 size: 14 residues. Study processing details: Counts of nucleated cells, estimated from reference gene primer amplification, were obtained. Here immunoSEQ multiplex PCR was the method, and the copy in TCRdb shows in-frame clones only, minus some. That table gives V, J and clone size, and the DNA gave D and trimming. The data hold around 260,000 clones, with around 87% observed a single time. The chain has TRBV5-1 and TRBJ1-2; 9 bases are a match to TRBD1. Source material: peripheral blood. The source is a woman aged 40 to 50 who had recovered from COVID-19. CDR3 in DNA: TGCGCCAGCAGCTTTAGAACAGGGGGCAACGGCTACACCTTC. Translated: CASSFRTGGNGYTF.